This T cell receptor beta chain was found in a study of cytotoxic CD8 clonotypes in ibrutinib-treated CLL. Whole-study results and caveats: Circulating CD8+ T-cell counts were tracked by baseline clonality, which exceeded that of age-matched healthy donors. Stable or contracted on treatment, public clonotypes were also uncommon.

This clone was counted only a few times. As yet, its antigen is unknown. TCRdb keeps only in-frame clones here, not all; method: immunoSEQ multiplex PCR. The table shows some 28,000 clones, with 55% to 65% occurring only once. Trimming removed 3 bases from V and 2 bases from J; junction bases left unmatched: 1. In germline, CDR1 is SGHTA, CDR2 FQGNSA. The CDR3 totals 14 residues. This chain uses TRBV7-2 with TRBJ2-5, with 9 bases aligning to TRBD2. This sample comprised PBMCs, obtained before ibrutinib treatment. The TCR was taken from a human donor with chronic lymphocytic leukemia. The CDR3 region has the DNA TGTGCCAGCAGCTTTCTAGCGGGGCAAGAGACCCAGTACTTC. Translating it yields CASSFLAGQETQYF.